Detailed here is one T cell receptor (beta chain). PBMCs were collected from an approximately 9.4 ml volume of fresh peripheral blood. This sample stems from a study of T cells in Graves' hyperthyroidism and ophthalmopathy. V shed 5 bases, J shed 5 bases, and the junction held 10 bases outside the gene matches. Germline CDR1 reads MDHEN; CDR2 reads SYDVKM. The CDR3 is made up of 15 amino acids. Amplification yielded TCR beta CDR3 regions, with RNA transcripts as the source. The HTBI set primed first-round TCR CDR3 RT-PCR. From the multiplex PCR reads, TCRdb called clonotypes with MiXCR, one entry per CDR3 protein. The data show about half a million distinct CDR3 sequences, more than 20% seen once.

This clonotype was sampled from a man aged 18 to 29 with Graves' hyperthyroidism. The genes are TRBV28 and TRBJ2-7; TRBD1 agrees at 9 bases. Specimen: blood. The CDR3 sequence: CASSEQGARVDEQYF. CDR3 bases: TGTGCCAGCAGTGAACAGGGGGCCCGCGTAGACGAGCAGTACTTC.